This T cell receptor beta chain was recovered during a study of T cells in Graves' hyperthyroidism and ophthalmopathy. The sample holds a few counts of this clonotype. Its antigen remains unidentified. It was RNA transcripts that yielded the amplified TCR beta CDR3 regions. The HTBI set primed first-round TCR CDR3 RT-PCR. TCRdb processed the multiplex PCR reads anew with MiXCR; each CDR3 protein has one entry. The sample lists 300,000 to 450,000 distinct CDR3 sequences, approximately 14% seen once, with around a fifth in the top ten. Study findings and constraints: The model identified upcoming ophthalmopathy a median approximately 6.4 months ahead of onset.

CDR1 and CDR2 from the germline V gene are MNHNS and SASEGT. Between the trimmed V and J ends, which lost 5 bases and 0 bases, there was a span of 11 bases. This CDR3 spans 15 amino acids. This chain uses TRBV6-1 with TRBJ1-5; D is perhaps TRBD1 (5 bases). The source material was blood. The sequence came from a woman in her twenties or thirties with Graves' ophthalmopathy. CDR3 sequence reads: CASSPGHFSNQPQHF. CDR3 nucleotide sequence: TGTGCCAGCAGTCCCGGACACTTTAGCAATCAGCCCCAGCATTTT.